This TCR beta chain was obtained from a study of blood T cell repertoires in COVID-19. Study at large: There were acute and convalescent COVID-19 samples, and they came from the United States, Italy and Spain.

Trimming removed 4 bases at V and 3 bases at J, with 16 bases between. The CDR3 is 15 residues long. Germline V gene lookup returns CDR1 LNHDA and CDR2 SQIVND (reference sequence). Authors' data handling: Estimates of nucleated cell counts were drawn from the amplification of reference gene primers. Sequenced by immunoSEQ multiplex PCR; TCRdb stores in-frame clones only, minus some. The V and J calls and clone size come from that table; D and trimming were worked out from the DNA. The repertoire holds 250,000 to 400,000 clones, with roughly 90% as singletons. Sequencing was carried out using peripheral blood. The receptor's source is a woman in her twenties or thirties with COVID-19, enrolled during active disease. V usage is TRBV19 and J usage is TRBJ2-7; possibly TRBD2 for D (5 bases). CDR3 residues: CASSKSRENGYEQYF. As DNA, the CDR3 is TGTGCCAGTAGTAAGTCGAGGGAGAATGGCTACGAGCAGTACTTC.